Listed below are T cell receptor beta chains from one sample, sequenced in a study of T cells in Graves' hyperthyroidism and ophthalmopathy. TCRdb re-analysed the multiplex PCR reads in MiXCR, keeping a single row per CDR3 protein. The sample comprises 450,000 to 600,000 distinct CDR3 sequences, nearly 20% of which are singletons, and approximately 48% rests with the top ten. The sequenced sample consisted of blood. These receptors all stem from a man aged 40-49 years with Graves' ophthalmopathy. CDR3s include the opening cysteine and the closing phenylalanine or tryptophan. A D gene is named only where the DNA matches it firmly. Expanded clones get a size class; other rows say once, few or many, or leave the size out.

>TRBD1|TRBV5-1|few|TRBJ1-4
TGCGCCAGCAGCTTGGCGGGGACAGGGATTGAAAAACTGTTTTTT
CASSLAGTGIEKLFF
>TRBD1|TRBV19|few|TRBJ2-7
TGTGCCAGTAGTATACAGGACAGGGCGGACGAGCAGTACTTC
CASSIQDRADEQYF
>-|TRBV24-1|-|TRBJ2-3
TGTGCCACCAGGGACGGCCCGAGTGGAGATACGCAGTATTTT
CATRDGPSGDTQYF
>-|TRBV20-1|many|TRBJ1-1
TGCAGTGCCCCGGCCTCTCCGACTGAAGCTTTCTTT
CSAPASPTEAFF
>-|TRBV20-1|-|TRBJ2-7
TGCAGTGCCAGAGAAATGGGCACCTACGAGCAGTACTTC
CSAREMGTYEQYF
>TRBD2|TRBV5-4|-|TRBJ2-1
TGTGCCAGCAGCTTCCGACTAGCGGGAGGAACAGATGAGCAGTTCTTC
CASSFRLAGGTDEQFF
>-|TRBV27|few|TRBJ2-1
TGTGCCAGCAGTTTTCGGAGGGTGTACAATGAGCAGTTCTTC
CASSFRRVYNEQFF
>TRBD1|TRBV7-2|many|TRBJ2-2
TGTGCCAGCAGCTTAGGGCCAGACAGGGGGCTAGGCATGAACACCGGGGAGCTGTTTTTT
CASSLGPDRGLGMNTGELFF
>TRBD1|TRBV6-1|few|TRBJ1-6
TGTGCCAGCAACGGACAGGGTAATTCACCCCTCCACTTT
CASNGQGNSPLHF
>-|TRBV5-1|-|TRBJ2-2
TGCGCCAGCAGCCGAATATTAGCGCGATCGGCTCCCGGGGAGCTGTTTTTT
CASSRILARSAPGELFF
>TRBD1|TRBV29-1|-|TRBJ1-1
TGCAGCGTGGGACAGACCGAAGCTTTCTTT
CSVGQTEAFF
>-|TRBV12-3/TRBV12-4|many|TRBJ2-7
TGTGCCAGCCCTAGAGGTTACCCCTACGAGCAGTACTTC
CASPRGYPYEQYF
>-|TRBV7-9|-|TRBJ1-2
TGTGCCAGCGGACGGAGGGGAGTGAACTCTGGCTACACCTTC
CASGRRGVNSGYTF
>-|TRBV29-1|few|TRBJ1-2
TGCAGCGTTGAATATTTGACAGGCTATGGCTACACCTTC
CSVEYLTGYGYTF
>TRBD2|TRBV20-1|many|TRBJ2-7
TGCAGTGCTAGAGGTAGCGGGAGCTCCTACGAGCAGTACTTC
CSARGSGSSYEQYF
>-|TRBV5-1|many|TRBJ2-1
TGCGCCAGCAGCTTAAACAGGGAGCGGGAGCAGTTCTTC
CASSLNREREQFF
>TRBD1|TRBV30|many|TRBJ1-2
TGTGCCTGGTTGGAGGGGGCAGGGTACACCTTC
CAWLEGAGYTF
>TRBD1|TRBV24-1|few|TRBJ1-1
TGTGCCACCACAGGACAGGGAGACACTGAAGCTTTCTTT
CATTGQGDTEAFF
>TRBD1|TRBV13|few|TRBJ2-3
TGTGCCAGCAGCTCAGAGGGACAGGGCTTTGAGACAGATACGCAGTATTTT
CASSSEGQGFETDTQYF
>-|TRBV29-1|-|TRBJ1-2
TGCAGCGGCCTTGGGGGGACACCCCTCGATGGCTACACCTTC
CSGLGGTPLDGYTF
>-|TRBV10-3|few|TRBJ1-2
TGTGCCATCAGCCCGGGAAATGGCTACACCTTC
CAISPGNGYTF
>-|TRBV2|-|TRBJ1-5
TGTGCCAGCAGTGAAAGGGCAGGAGACTATCAGCCCCAGCATTTT
CASSERAGDYQPQHF
>TRBD1|TRBV7-9|-|TRBJ2-7
TGTGCCAGCAGCTTAGTAGGGGGCAGGAACGAGCAGTACTTC
CASSLVGGRNEQYF
>-|TRBV6-5|-|TRBJ1-4
TGTGCCAGCAGTTATAGGCAGGGGAATGAAAAACTGTTTTTT
CASSYRQGNEKLFF
>-|TRBV6-1|few|TRBJ1-5
TGTGCCAGCAGTTTCAAGGATTTT
CASSFKDF
>-|TRBV3-1|-|TRBJ2-7
TGTGCCAGCAGCGCATACGGGACCACCGCGGGGAATGAGCAGTACTTC
CASSAYGTTAGNEQYF
>TRBD1|TRBV28|-|TRBJ2-1
TGTGCCAGCAGTTTTCACCTGGGACAGGGATCCTACAATGAGCAGTTCTTC
CASSFHLGQGSYNEQFF
>-|TRBV7-2|many|TRBJ2-3
TGTGCCAGCAGCTTTTTGGCTAGCGACACAGATACGCAGTATTTT
CASSFLASDTDTQYF